This paragraph reports one TCR beta chain. No antigen is known for it. This record comes from a study of T cell responses to AZD1222 COVID-19 vaccine. Study conclusions and caveats: Only six or seven AZD1222 recipients tested seropositive at baseline. Spike was spanned by vaccine-associated CD4 TCRs, which were dominant at 160-218 and 743-854.

Clones were read by immunoSEQ multiplex PCR, and TCRdb kept only the in-frame ones, dropping some. The sample includes more than 95,000 clones, about 89% seen only once; the top ten take approximately 7%. Germline V lookup: CDR1 MNHEY, CDR2 SVGAGI. This CDR3 contains 13 residues. Trimming cost V 2 bases and J 9 bases, with 13 bases left between them. This sample comprised peripheral blood, obtained on day 0 of AZD1222 vaccination. The clonotype comes from an adult in good health. The chain carries TRBV6-5 and TRBJ1-1; D might be TRBD1 (6 bases). Written as DNA, the CDR3 is TGTGCCAGCAGTTACCCGGGGGCCGGTCAAGCTTTCTTT. Translation gives CASSYPGAGQAFF.